This T cell receptor (beta chain) emerged from a study of Ad26.COV2.S vaccination and SARS-CoV-2 variants. Measured with immunoSEQ multiplex PCR; TCRdb has only the in-frame clones, and not every one. The sample lists 350,000 to 600,000 clones; 80% to 90% were seen once. From germline, CDR1 is MNHNS and CDR2 SASEGT. The CDR3 totals 15 residues. The V and J ends lost 3 bases and 8 bases respectively, with 17 bases between them. Treatment reported: roughly 19 received Ad26.COV2.S at low or high dose, single or two shots; a few received placebo; per-sample allocation not given. Sampling was done on day 63 after the first vaccine or placebo injection.

The source material was peripheral blood, sampled in a trial of Ad26.COV2.S vaccine versus placebo. This TCR was recovered from a person between 18 and 65 years old who received the Ad26.COV2.S COVID-19 vaccine or a placebo. The chain couples TRBV6-1 to TRBJ1-5; maybe TRBD1 (6 bases). The CDR3, as DNA: TGTGCCAGCAGTGATCTGGGACTCGGGGGCAAGCCCCAGCATTTT. It yields the protein CASSDLGLGGKPQHF.